Given below is one T cell receptor (beta chain) in context. Its specificity is unknown. Sequencing used immunoSEQ multiplex PCR; TCRdb keeps in-frame clones, though not all of them. The sample has nearly 25,000 clones; 55% to 85% are singletons. The V gene lost 1 base and the J gene lost 5 bases, with 16 bases spanning the gap. Germline CDR1 is GTSNPN and CDR2 is SVGIG (reference sequence). The CDR3 consists of 15 residues. This specimen belongs to a study of cytotoxic CD8 clonotypes in ibrutinib-treated CLL. The study's findings and limits: Clonality increased at ibrutinib response and stayed stable in sustained remission. At progression, however, it fell back toward baseline. Against age-matched healthy donors, baseline clonality ran higher and tracked circulating CD8+ T-cell counts.

The receptor was isolated from a human donor with chronic lymphocytic leukemia. The specimen was PBMCs, collected after 12 months of ibrutinib treatment. The chain couples TRBV30 to TRBJ2-3; tentatively, D is TRBD1 (6 bases). CDR3 sequence: CAWSGGGLGQDTQYF. The CDR3 DNA reads TGTGCCTGGAGTGGTGGGGGCTTAGGTCAAGATACGCAGTATTTT.